Relative to its sample, the clone carrying this T cell receptor beta chain is large. The germline V gene has CDR1 MNHEY and CDR2 SMNVEV (reference sequence). Trimming stripped 4 bases from V and 11 bases from J, with 11 bases between. The CDR3 loop spans 12 amino acids. Each CDR3 protein is one row after TCRdb ran MiXCR on the reads. Of some 1,300 distinct CDR3 sequences detected, under 20% appear once; the ten largest clones hold less than 25%. The record originates from a study of liver allograft versus peripheral blood T cells. Study-level information: A comparison was made between T cell receptor repertoires in transplanted livers and those in recipients' peripheral blood.

This clonotype was obtained from a human patient who had a liver transplant. Some T cells may arise from the graft donor. The rearrangement links TRBV27 to TRBJ2-2; no reliable D call. The CDR3 sequence: CASSSLGGELFF. CDR3 DNA: TGTGCCAGCAGTTCGTTGGGCGGCGAGCTGTTTTTT.